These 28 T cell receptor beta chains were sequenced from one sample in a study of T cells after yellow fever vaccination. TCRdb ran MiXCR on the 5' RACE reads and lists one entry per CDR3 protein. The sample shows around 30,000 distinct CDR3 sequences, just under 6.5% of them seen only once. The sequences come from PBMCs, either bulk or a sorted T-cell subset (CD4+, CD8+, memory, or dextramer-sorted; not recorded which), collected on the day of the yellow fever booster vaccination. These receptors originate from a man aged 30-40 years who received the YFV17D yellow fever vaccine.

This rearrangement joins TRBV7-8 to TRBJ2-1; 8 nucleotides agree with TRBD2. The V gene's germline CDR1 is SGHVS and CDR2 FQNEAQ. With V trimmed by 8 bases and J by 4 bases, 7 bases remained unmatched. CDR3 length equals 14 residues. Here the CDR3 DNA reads TGTGCCAGCGGGCCGGCGGGGGGTTACAATGAGCAGTTCTTC. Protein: CASGPAGGYNEQFF.

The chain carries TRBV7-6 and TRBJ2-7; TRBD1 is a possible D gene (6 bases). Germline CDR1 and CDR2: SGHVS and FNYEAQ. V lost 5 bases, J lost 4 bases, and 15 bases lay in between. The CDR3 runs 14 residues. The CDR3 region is CASSQQGSGYEQYF. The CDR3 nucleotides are TGTGCCAGCAGCCAACAGGGTTCGGGGTACGAGCAGTACTTC.

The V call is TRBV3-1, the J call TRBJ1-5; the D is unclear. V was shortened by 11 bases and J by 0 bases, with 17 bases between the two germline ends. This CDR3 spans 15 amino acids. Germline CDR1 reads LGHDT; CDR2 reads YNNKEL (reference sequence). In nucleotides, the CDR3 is TGTGCCTCCTCCAAAGGAGGGTATAGCAATCAGCCCCAGCATTTT. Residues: CASSKGGYSNQPQHF.

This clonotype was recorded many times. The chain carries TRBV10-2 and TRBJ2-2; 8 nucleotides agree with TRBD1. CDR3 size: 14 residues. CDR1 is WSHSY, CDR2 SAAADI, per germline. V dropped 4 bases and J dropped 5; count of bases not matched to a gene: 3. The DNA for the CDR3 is TGCGCCAGCAGTGCCCAGGGGGCTACCGGGGAGCTGTTTTTT. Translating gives CASSAQGATGELFF.

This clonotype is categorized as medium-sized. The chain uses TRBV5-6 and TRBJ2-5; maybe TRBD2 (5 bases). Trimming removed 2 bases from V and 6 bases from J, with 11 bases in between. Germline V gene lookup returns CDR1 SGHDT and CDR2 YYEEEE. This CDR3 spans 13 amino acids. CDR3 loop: CASSFGGQKTQYF. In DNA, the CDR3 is TGTGCCAGCAGCTTTGGCGGGCAAAAGACCCAGTACTTC.

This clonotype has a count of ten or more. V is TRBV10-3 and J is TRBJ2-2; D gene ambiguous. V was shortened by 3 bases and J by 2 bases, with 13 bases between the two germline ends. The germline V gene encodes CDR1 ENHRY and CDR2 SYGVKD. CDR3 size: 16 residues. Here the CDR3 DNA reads TGTGCCATCAGTGATCCTAATTTCCGTAACACCGGGGAGCTGTTTTTT. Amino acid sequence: CAISDPNFRNTGELFF.

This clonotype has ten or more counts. CDR3 sequence (DNA): TGCAGTGCTAGTCAGGGGAGCGGGAGTGGCACCGGGGAGCTGTTTTTT. Protein: CSASQGSGSGTGELFF. The chain is built from TRBV20-1 and TRBJ2-2, with 8 bases aligning to TRBD2. The CDR3 runs to 16 residues. Unmatched junction bases numbered 10, after V lost 3 bases and J lost 4 bases. Germline CDR1 is DFQATT and CDR2 is SNEGSKA (reference sequence).

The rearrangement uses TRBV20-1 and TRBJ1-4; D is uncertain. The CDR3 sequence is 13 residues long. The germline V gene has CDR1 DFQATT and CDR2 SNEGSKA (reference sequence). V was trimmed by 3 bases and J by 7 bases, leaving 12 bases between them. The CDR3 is CSASRQAGEKLFF. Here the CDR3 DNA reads TGCAGTGCTAGCCGCCAGGCTGGTGAAAAACTGTTTTTT.

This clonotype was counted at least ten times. The CDR3 protein is CSVEGQGAVGANVLTF. CDR3 coding DNA: TGCAGCGTTGAGGGACAGGGGGCAGTTGGGGCCAACGTCCTGACTTTC. V gene TRBV29-1 combines with J gene TRBJ2-6; 12 positions agree with TRBD1. CDR1 is SQVTM, CDR2 ANQGSEA, per germline. The length of the CDR3 is 16 residues. V dropped 3 bases and J dropped 3; count of bases not matched to a gene: 3.

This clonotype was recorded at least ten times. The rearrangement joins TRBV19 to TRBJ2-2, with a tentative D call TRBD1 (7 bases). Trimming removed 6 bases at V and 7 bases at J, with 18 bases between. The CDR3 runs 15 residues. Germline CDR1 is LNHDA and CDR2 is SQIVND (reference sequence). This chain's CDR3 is CASRRQGGDSGELFF. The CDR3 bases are TGTGCCAGTAGACGACAGGGCGGGGACAGCGGGGAGCTGTTTTTT.

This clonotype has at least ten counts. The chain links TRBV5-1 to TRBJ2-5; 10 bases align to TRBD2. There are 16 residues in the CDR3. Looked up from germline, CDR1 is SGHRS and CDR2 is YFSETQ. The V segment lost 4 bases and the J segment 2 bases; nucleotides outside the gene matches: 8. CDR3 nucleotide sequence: TGCGCCAGCAGCCCTGCGACTAGCGGGCGACAAGAGACCCAGTACTTC. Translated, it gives CASSPATSGRQETQYF.

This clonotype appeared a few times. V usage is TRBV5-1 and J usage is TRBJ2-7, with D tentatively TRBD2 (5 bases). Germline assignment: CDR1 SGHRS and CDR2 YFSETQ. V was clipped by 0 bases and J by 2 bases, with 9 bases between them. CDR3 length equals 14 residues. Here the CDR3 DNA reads TGCGCCAGCAGCTTGGGGACTTTTACCTACGAGCAGTACTTC. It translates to CASSLGTFTYEQYF.

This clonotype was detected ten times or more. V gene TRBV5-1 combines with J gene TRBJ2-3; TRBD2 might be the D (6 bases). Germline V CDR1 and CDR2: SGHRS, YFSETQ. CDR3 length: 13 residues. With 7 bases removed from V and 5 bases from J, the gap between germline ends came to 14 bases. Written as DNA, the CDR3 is TGCGCCAGCTTAGCGGTAGGTGGAGATACGCAGTATTTT. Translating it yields CASLAVGGDTQYF.

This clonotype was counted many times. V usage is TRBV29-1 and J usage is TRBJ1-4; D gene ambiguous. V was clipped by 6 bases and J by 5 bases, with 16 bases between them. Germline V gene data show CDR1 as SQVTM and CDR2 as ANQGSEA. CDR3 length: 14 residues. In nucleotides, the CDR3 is TGCAGCGTGAACCTGGACCCTTACAATGAAAAACTGTTTTTT. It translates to CSVNLDPYNEKLFF.

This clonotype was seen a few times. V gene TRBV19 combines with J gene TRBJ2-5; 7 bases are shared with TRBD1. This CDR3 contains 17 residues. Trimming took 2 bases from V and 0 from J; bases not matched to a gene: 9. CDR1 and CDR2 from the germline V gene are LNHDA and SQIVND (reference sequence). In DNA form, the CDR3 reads TGTGCCAGTAGTATATTCCGGGACAGCAAGTACCAAGAGACCCAGTACTTC. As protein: CASSIFRDSKYQETQYF.

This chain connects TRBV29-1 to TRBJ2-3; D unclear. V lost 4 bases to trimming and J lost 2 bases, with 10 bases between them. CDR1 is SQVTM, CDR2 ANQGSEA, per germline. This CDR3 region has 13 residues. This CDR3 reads CSVADMITDTQYF. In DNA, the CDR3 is TGCAGCGTTGCGGATATGATCACAGATACGCAGTATTTT.

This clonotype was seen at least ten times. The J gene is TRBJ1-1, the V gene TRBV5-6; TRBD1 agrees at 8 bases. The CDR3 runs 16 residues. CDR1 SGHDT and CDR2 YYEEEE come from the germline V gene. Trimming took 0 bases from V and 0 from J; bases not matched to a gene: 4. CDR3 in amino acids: CASSLEQGVVNTEAFF. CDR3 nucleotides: TGTGCCAGCAGCTTGGAACAGGGGGTGGTGAACACTGAAGCTTTCTTT.

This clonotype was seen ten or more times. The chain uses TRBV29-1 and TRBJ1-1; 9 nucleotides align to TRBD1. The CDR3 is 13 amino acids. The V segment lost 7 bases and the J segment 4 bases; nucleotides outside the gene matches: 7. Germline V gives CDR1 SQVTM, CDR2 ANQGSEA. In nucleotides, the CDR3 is TGCAGCGAAATGGGACAGGGTGGCACTGAAGCTTTCTTT. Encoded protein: CSEMGQGGTEAFF.

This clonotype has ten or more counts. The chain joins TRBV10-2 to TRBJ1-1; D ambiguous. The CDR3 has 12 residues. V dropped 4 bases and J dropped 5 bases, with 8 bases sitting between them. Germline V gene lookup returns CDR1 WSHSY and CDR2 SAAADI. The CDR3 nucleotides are TGCGCCAGCAGTGCTGGGGTTACTGAAGCTTTCTTT. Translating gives CASSAGVTEAFF.

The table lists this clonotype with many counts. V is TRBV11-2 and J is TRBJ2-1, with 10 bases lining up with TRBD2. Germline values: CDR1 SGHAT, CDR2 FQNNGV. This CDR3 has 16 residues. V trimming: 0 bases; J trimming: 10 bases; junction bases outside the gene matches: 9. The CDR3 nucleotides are TGTGCCAGCAGCTTAGATCTGTCTAGCGGGAGAAGGGAGCAGTTCTTC. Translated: CASSLDLSSGRREQFF.

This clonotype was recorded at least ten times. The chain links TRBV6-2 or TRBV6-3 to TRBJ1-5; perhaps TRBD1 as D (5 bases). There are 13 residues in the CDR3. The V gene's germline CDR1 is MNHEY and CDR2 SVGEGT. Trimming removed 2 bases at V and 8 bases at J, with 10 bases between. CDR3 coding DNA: TGTGCCAGCAGTTACGGGGGTAGTAAGCCCCAGCATTTT. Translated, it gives CASSYGGSKPQHF.

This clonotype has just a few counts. The CDR3 DNA sequence: TGTGCCACCCGACGGCTCACCCTGGGGCCATCCTACGAGCAGTACTTC. Its protein is CATRRLTLGPSYEQYF. This chain uses TRBV7-9 with TRBJ2-7, with D possibly matching TRBD1 (5 bases). The V end lost 10 bases, the J end lost 1 base, and 23 bases lay between the germline ends. The CDR3 consists of 16 residues. Germline CDR1 SEHNR, CDR2 FQNEAQ (reference sequence). Full variable domain (outside the CDR3, taken from reference TRBV7-9 and TRBJ2-7): DTGVSQNPRHKITKRGQNVTFRCDPISEHNRLYWYRQTLGQGPEFLTYFQNEAQLEKSRLLSDRFSAERPKGSFSTLEIQRTEQGDSAMYLCATRRLTLGPSYEQYFGPGTRLTVT.

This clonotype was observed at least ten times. The CDR3 coding sequence is TGCGCCAGCAGATGGGCGCAGTTCTTC. This gives the protein CASRWAQFF. The J gene is TRBJ2-1, the V gene TRBV5-1; D remains unclear. V was clipped by 5 bases and J by 12 bases, with 6 bases between them. The CDR3 spans 9 residues. CDR1 and CDR2 (germline): SGHRS, YFSETQ. Supplemented by reference TRBV5-1 and TRBJ2-1, the full variable domain reads KAGVTQTPRYLIKTRGQQVTLSCSPISGHRSVSWYQQTPGQGLQFLFEYFSETQRNKGNFPGRFSGRQFSNSRSEMNVSTLELGDSALYLCASRWAQFFGPGTRLTVL.

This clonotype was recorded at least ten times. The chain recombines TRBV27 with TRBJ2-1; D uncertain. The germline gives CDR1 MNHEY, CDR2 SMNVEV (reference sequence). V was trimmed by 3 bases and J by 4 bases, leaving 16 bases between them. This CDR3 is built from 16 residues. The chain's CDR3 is CASSLLLSRSYNEQFF. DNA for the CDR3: TGTGCCAGCAGTTTGCTCTTGAGCAGGAGTTACAATGAGCAGTTCTTC.

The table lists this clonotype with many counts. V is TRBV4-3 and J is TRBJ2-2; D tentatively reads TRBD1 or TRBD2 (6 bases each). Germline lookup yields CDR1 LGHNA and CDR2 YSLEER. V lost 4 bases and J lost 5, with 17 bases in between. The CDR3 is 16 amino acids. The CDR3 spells CASSPLGGGGTGELFF. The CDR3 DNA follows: TGCGCCAGCAGCCCCCTTGGAGGGGGTGGTACCGGGGAGCTGTTTTTT.

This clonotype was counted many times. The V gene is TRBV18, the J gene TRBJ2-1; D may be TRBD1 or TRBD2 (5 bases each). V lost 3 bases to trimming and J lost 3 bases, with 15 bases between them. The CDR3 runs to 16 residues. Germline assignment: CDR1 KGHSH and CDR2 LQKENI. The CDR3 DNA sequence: TGTGCCAGCTCACCCGTTCGGGGCTCCTACTACAATGAGCAGTTCTTC. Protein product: CASSPVRGSYYNEQFF. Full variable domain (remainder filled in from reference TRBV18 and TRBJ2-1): NAGVMQNPRHLVRRRGQEARLRCSPMKGHSHVYWYRQLPEEGLKFMVYLQKENIIDESGMPKERFSAEFPKEGPSILRIQQVVRGDSAAYFCASSPVRGSYYNEQFFGPGTRLTVL.

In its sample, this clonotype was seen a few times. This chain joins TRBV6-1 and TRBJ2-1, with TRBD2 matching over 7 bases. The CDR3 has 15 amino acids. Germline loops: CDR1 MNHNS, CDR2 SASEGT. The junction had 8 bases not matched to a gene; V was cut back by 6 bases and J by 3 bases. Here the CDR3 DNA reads TGTGCCAGCAGCCCGAGGGAGGGACTCTACAATGAGCAGTTCTTC. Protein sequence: CASSPREGLYNEQFF.

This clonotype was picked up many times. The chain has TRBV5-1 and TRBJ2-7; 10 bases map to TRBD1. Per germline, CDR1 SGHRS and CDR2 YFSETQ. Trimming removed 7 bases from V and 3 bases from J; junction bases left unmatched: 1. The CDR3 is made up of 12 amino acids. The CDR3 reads CASGTGDYEQYF. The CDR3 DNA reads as TGCGCCAGCGGGACAGGGGACTACGAGCAGTACTTC.